What follows are 3 T cell receptor beta chains derived from one specimen sequenced in a study of T cells after yellow fever vaccination (dated by TCRdb to the late 2010s). Interpreted using the paper, the treatment or condition label stands for: live attenuated yellow fever vaccine strain. The library was obtained by 5' RACE. The sequencer was an Illumina NovaSeq 6000. TCRdb ran its own pipeline on the public reads, namely fastp trimming at Q25 and MiXCR clone calling, and kept in-frame beta chains. One record per CDR3 amino acid sequence lists the most common genes and DNA. For this sample the table gives fewer than 350,000 distinct CDR3 sequences, of which approximately 4% were detected only once. The biggest ten clones account for approximately 20% of the sample. Sequenced material: PBMCs, taken 15 days after the yellow fever booster vaccination. The receptors here all came from a man aged 18 to 30 who received the YFV17D yellow fever vaccine.

This clonotype has more than one count but fewer than ten. The genes are TRBV19 and TRBJ2-3, with 11 positions matching TRBD2. Germline lookup yields CDR1 LNHDA and CDR2 SQIVND (reference sequence). Trimming took 4 bases from V and 3 from J; bases not matched to a gene: 15. This CDR3 spans 19 amino acids. The chain's CDR3 is CASSKGLAATSIGTDTQYF. DNA for the CDR3: TGTGCCAGTAGTAAGGGACTAGCGGCCACATCAATTGGGACAGATACGCAGTATTTT.

This clonotype has ten or more counts. The chain uses TRBV9 and TRBJ2-2; D may be TRBD1 or TRBD2 (5 bases each). CDR3 length equals 15 residues. Germline-derived CDR1 and CDR2 are SGDLS and YYNGEE. Trimming removed 4 bases from V and 6 bases from J, with 16 bases in between. The CDR3 loop reads CASSPPGTGAGELFF. In DNA form, the CDR3 reads TGTGCCAGCAGCCCTCCCGGGACCGGAGCCGGGGAGCTGTTTTTT.

This clonotype was found many times. The CDR3 coding sequence is TGCGCCAGCAGCTTGGAGGGGGGTCAGGGTGAAAAACTGTTTTTT. This gives the protein CASSLEGGQGEKLFF. The rearrangement links TRBV5-1 to TRBJ1-4; D is possibly TRBD1 (6 bases). Germline V gene sequence: CDR1 SGHRS, CDR2 YFSETQ. The CDR3 loop spans 15 amino acids. V was cut by 0 bases and J by 7 bases, with 13 bases left in between.